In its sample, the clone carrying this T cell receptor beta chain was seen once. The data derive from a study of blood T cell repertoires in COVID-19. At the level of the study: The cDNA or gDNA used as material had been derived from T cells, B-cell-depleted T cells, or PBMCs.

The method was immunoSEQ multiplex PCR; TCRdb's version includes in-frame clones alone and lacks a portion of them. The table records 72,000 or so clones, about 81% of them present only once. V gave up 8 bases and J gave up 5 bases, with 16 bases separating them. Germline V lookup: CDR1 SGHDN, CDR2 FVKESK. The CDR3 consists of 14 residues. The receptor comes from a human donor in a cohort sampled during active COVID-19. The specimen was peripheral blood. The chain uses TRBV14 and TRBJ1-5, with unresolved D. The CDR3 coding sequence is TGTGCCAGCCCCTCAGAAACCGGGGATCAGCCCCAGCATTTT. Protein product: CASPSETGDQPQHF.